This T cell receptor beta chain was sequenced during a study of T-cell reconstitution after alpha-beta-depleted transplantation in children (dated by TCRdb to the mid-2010s). About the study as a whole: The study quantitatively tracked T-cell immune reconstitution after TCRalphabeta/CD19-depleted allogeneic hematopoietic cell transplantation in children using TCR repertoire profiling. Results the study describes overall, beyond this receptor: In some patients, the high TCRbeta diversity seen at day 60 was put down to recipient T cells and intrathymic progenitors that had survived conditioning. Over subsequent months, a decline in hyperexpanded clone frequencies was noted, and after one year, T-cell counts and TCRbeta diversity were mostly ascribed to newly produced T cells. The apparently early recovery of alphabetaT-cell counts about two months after transplant reportedly depended on only several hundred rapidly expanded clones that came from non-depleted graft cells.

This clonotype was observed at least ten times. The antigen this receptor binds is unknown. No base quality values were provided; no much bigger clone lies one nucleotide off. The library was built by means of PCR. Sequencing was carried out with an Illumina HiSeq 2500. To normalize quantification of the TCRbeta repertoire, the TCR libraries were built with molecular barcoding that relied on unique molecular identifiers. TCRdb reworked the public reads: Q25 trimming with fastp, MiXCR clone assembly, productive beta chains retained. Each record represents a unique CDR3 protein, reported with the most common genes and DNA among its rows. In all, the sample holds 400,000 to 550,000 distinct CDR3 sequences, and about 11% of those were seen once. The ten largest account for around 2% of the sample. The label giving this sample's treatment or condition can be read as: allogeneic hematopoietic cell transplantation with graft depleted of TCRalphabeta T cells and CD19 B cells. The children who served as transplant recipients had been given grafts of TCRalphabeta/CD19-depleted allogeneic hematopoietic cells.

Trimming removed 6 bases from V and 4 bases from J, leaving 14 bases between the germline ends. The CDR3 measures 14 amino acids from cysteine to phenylalanine. Only the CDR3 portion is preserved as DNA: 42 bases, with reading frame beginning at the first base. Sequenced material: PBMCs, taken before TCRalphabeta/CD19-depleted stem cell transplant. Recombination linked TRBV12-3 or TRBV12-4 to TRBJ2-3, and perhaps TRBD2 as D gene, on 6 matching bases. This receptor was taken from a child aged 2 to 10 with inherited bone marrow failure, due to receive a stem cell transplant. The DNA reads TGTGCCAGCAGCCCCGGAGCGGGTCCAGATACGCAGTATTTT. This codes for CASSPGAGPDTQYF.